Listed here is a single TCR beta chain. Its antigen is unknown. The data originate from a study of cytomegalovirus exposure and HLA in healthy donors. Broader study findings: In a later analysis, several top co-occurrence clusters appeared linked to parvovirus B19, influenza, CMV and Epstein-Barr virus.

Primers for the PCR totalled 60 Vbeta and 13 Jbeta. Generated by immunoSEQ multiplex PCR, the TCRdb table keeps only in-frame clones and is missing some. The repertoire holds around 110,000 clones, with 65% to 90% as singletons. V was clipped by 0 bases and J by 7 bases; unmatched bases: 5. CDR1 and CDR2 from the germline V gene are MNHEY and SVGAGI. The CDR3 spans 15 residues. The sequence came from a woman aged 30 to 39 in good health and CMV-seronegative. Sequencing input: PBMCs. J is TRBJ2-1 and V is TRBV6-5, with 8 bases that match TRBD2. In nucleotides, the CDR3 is TGTGCCAGCAGTTACTCCGGGACTAGTCGGAATGAGCAGTTCTTC. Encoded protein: CASSYSGTSRNEQFF.